This TCR beta chain was recovered during a study of cytomegalovirus exposure and HLA in healthy donors (dated by TCRdb to the late 2010s). About the full investigation: An earlier analysis of roughly 610 of the donors reported under 300 Gb of sequence data and 117 million unique TCR beta sequences obtained from approximately 180 million T cells. An early release that covered about 640 HLA-typed donors contained around 300 gigabases of sequencing data and tens of millions of unique TCR sequences. Among the approximately 400 genotyped donors, approximately 81% belonged to the genetic ancestry cluster associated with self-reported Caucasian donors. The aim of the study was to test whether cataloging public T cell receptors could identify signatures of past pathogen exposure. The study profiled the T cell repertoires of hundreds of subjects by immunosequencing and related them to cytomegalovirus serostatus. In addition to the first cohort of 650 to 750 subjects, a separate validation cohort of some 120 different subjects was used. The study combined high-throughput TCR immunosequencing, statistical association of individual TCRs with disease status, and machine learning to predict cytomegalovirus infection status. To study patterns of TCR occurrence, a later analysis re-analyzed previously published TCR beta repertoires from 550 to 800 donors and added high-resolution HLA genotyping. Rather than using new phenotypic data, the later analysis identified candidate immune exposures from TCR beta sequences and from how often those sequences occurred across donors. In an earlier analysis of 500 to 650 of the donors, high-throughput TCR beta sequencing was used to judge whether each TCR beta V gene segment behaved as functional or pseudogenic. Donor age, sex, ethnicity and CMV serostatus were compiled alongside the repertoire data. Genome-wide SNP genotypes for about 55% of the roughly 670 donors were used in a later genetic analysis, which treated that subset as a discovery cohort. All discovery cohort repertoires had been generated on a single sequencing platform. Both class I and class II loci were covered by HLA typing, at four-digit resolution. Typing coverage varied by locus: roughly 629-640 donors for A, B, C, DRB1 and DQB1; some 520 for DQA1; about 600 for DPA1; roughly 450 for DPB1. A few DR-DQ haplotypes were handled as single units for association and clustering because linkage in the cohort was strong. On average, roughly 240,000 unique TCR beta nucleotide sequences were sequenced per donor among a few hundred genotyped donors of the cohort, with 15% to 20% of those sequences being non-productive.

The cohort consisted of 600 or so healthy bone marrow donors. Cohort members were all nominally healthy when sampled, although unrecorded immune exposures were likely present. The donor was CMV seronegative and belonged to the group of 352 seronegative cohort members. A peripheral blood sample was provided by each donor, and peripheral blood mononuclear cells were used for TCR beta sequencing. Genomic DNA was extracted from the blood cell samples with the Qiagen DNeasy Blood Extraction Kit. Overall study outcomes, separate from this receptor: In a later analysis, the rate of TCR association differed among HLA loci, with DRB1 alleles having the most associated TCRs and HLA-C alleles having the fewest. Correlated functional status among segregating V segments might reflect linkage disequilibrium, but an unknown experimental factor could not be ruled out. This cohort had only TCR beta chains sequenced, and the lack of alpha or paired-chain data limited which features could be detected. At a false discovery rate of 0.05, a later analysis linked 16,000 or so TCR beta sequences to specific HLA alleles. Three of the identified cytomegalovirus-associated TCR beta chains were confirmed in vitro to be specific for cytomegalovirus antigens. The only immune exposure information available for the cohort was CMV serostatus. Cytomegalovirus status was reported to be diagnosed by the classifier with high specificity and sensitivity in both the original and validation cohorts. Presence/absence analyses assumed roughly uniform sequencing depth across donors, an assumption that may not hold. Assigning TCR associations to individual alleles was difficult when HLA alleles, especially DR and DQ, strongly co-occurred. A later analysis found that HLA-associated TCR beta chains were more clonally expanded and had lower generation probabilities than equally common non-associated chains. According to a later analysis, parvovirus B19, influenza, CMV and Epstein-Barr virus appeared linked to several top co-occurrence clusters. The study gave a list of some 150 TCR beta chains associated with cytomegalovirus. In an earlier analysis of some 550 of the donors, most TCR beta V segments were observed in productive rearrangements about 90% or about 30% of the time, broadly matching IMGT annotations. The authors suggested that the approach could potentially be extended to other disease states and immunological phenotypes. A cluster of highly shared sequence variants was judged likely to be a technical artifact of the sequencing pipeline. Some IMGT-functional V segments, including TRBV6-2 and TRBV6-3, could not be distinguished by the 87-base-pair reads and were therefore excluded. A further reported finding was that TCR beta sequences accurately predicted the HLA-A and HLA-B alleles for most subjects in the first cohort. Because HLA typing was missing for some donors at each locus, association tests included only the typed subset. Across donors, most TCR sequences were observed very rarely, whereas some public TCRs were present in many individuals. V-gene and J-gene trimming of TCR beta chains was associated with a missense DCLRE1C variant in a later genetic analysis, and the association was replicated in an independent cohort. Compared with the roughly 710-donor mean, donors in an Asian-associated ancestry cluster had fewer N-insertions in productive TCRs, according to a later genetic analysis. According to a later analysis, most CMV-associated TCR beta chains appeared to be HLA-restricted, and the HLA associations seemed to be driven largely by CMV exposure. Because counts were too low, roughly 17 rarely observed V segments, including chromosome 9 orphons, were left out of the earlier analysis of 587 of the donors.

Library prep was done by the immunoSEQ multiplex PCR assay. For the multiplex PCR, a mixture combining 60 forward primers for TCR Vbeta segments and 13 reverse primers for TCR Jbeta segments was used. The CDR3 region of rearranged TCR beta genes was amplified from genomic DNA by a multiplex PCR assay. On the Illumina HiSeq System, the amplified TCR beta libraries were sequenced as 87-base-pair reads. The study's processing was this. In a later analysis, tens of millions of unique TCR beta chains were counted across the approximately 640 repertoires, and approximately 11 million of these chains were shared by at least two donors. Raw reads were error-corrected and collapsed into unique sequences with a nearest-neighbor algorithm that merged closely related sequences to remove PCR and sequencing errors. CDR3 sequences were aligned to IMGT reference sequences to assign V, D and J gene segments. For a sequence to be retained, a match of at least six nucleotides was required to both a V gene segment and a J gene segment. A rearrangement counted as productive if the CDR3 had no stop codons and remained in frame with V and J, and every other rearrangement counted as non-productive. CDR3 was defined according to IMGT convention as the region running from the second conserved V-encoded cysteine to the conserved J-encoded phenylalanine. In an earlier analysis of more than 550 of the donors, sequences lacking an unambiguous match to a single V gene segment were excluded. In an earlier analysis of approximately 610 of the donors, V segments were called functional above 56.7% productive rearrangements and were called segregating when the between-donor standard deviation exceeded 5%. A statistical classification framework was built to diagnose cytomegalovirus status from the catalog of TCR beta chain sequences. V and J gene assignment, in a later analysis, came from comparing TCR nucleotide sequences with IMGT/GENE-DB human TR gene sequences. In a later analysis, CDR3 sequences and most-parsimonious VDJ recombination scenarios were assigned using the TCRdist pipeline. In a later analysis, each TCR beta chain was defined by its CDR3 amino acid sequence together with its V-gene family, and reads without a unique V-gene family were excluded. To address suspected cross-contamination and a sequencing artifact, a later analysis removed roughly 580 highly shared, low-generation-probability nucleotide sequences. In a later analysis, a clonal expansion index for each public chain was calculated from normalized within-repertoire ranks of inferred template counts. In a later analysis, generation probabilities were computed using a VDJ recombination model fitted to out-of-frame rearrangements, and the results were checked against IGoR. In a later analysis, TCR-TCR, TCR-HLA and TCR-CMV co-occurrence was scored with hypergeometric tests, and a repertoire-size bias correction was applied to TCR pairs. To estimate false discovery rates, a later analysis permuted the HLA or CMV assignments 20 times. In a later analysis, co-occurring TCRs were grouped with DBSCAN, and TCRdist sequence similarity was added when clustering was performed within HLA-allele-positive subsets. Repertoires with fewer than 30,000 or more than 120,000 public chains, plus five repertoires with anomalous nucleotide sharing, were excluded from co-occurrence clustering. As stored in TCRdb, this immuneACCESS dataset retains in-frame rearrangements with V and J assigned. A fraction of the clones does not appear; measured against another copy, unresolved V genes explain less than half of the discrepancy, and the remainder lacks a known reason. V and J calls and clone size come straight from that table; D and trimming were deduced from the DNA. The sample table on file contains around 130,000 clones. The top ten clones comprise 1.5% to 2% of the sample.

After removal of 10 bases from V and 7 bases from J, the junction retains 9 bases not matched to a gene. CDR1 and CDR2 were assigned from the germline V gene (reference sequence) as LNHDA and SQIVND. From its cysteine to its phenylalanine, the CDR3 spans 12 amino acids. Just CDR3 DNA is preserved here, 36 bases in frame from base 1. Turning to this clone: Its antigen is unknown.

The sequence links TRBV19 to TRBJ2-7; TRBD1 aligns with 8 central bases. Material: PBMCs. The sequence was obtained from a woman between 55 and 75 years old in good health and CMV-seronegative. The CDR3 reads CATRTGLEEQYF. Here is the DNA: TGTGCCACTAGGACAGGGCTGGAGGAGCAGTACTTC.